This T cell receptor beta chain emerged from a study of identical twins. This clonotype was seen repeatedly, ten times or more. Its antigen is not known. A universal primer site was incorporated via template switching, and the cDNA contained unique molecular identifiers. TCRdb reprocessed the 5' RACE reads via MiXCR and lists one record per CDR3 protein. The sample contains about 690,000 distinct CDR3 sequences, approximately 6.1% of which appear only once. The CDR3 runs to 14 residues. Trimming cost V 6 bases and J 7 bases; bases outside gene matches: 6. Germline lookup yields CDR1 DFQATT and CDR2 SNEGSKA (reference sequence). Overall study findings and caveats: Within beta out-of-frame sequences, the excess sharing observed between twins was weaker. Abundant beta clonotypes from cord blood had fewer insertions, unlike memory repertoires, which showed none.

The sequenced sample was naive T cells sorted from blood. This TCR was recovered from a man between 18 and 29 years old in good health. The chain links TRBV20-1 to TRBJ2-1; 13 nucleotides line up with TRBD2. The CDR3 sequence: CSAVGLAGSNEQFF. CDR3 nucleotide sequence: TGCAGTGCCGTGGGACTAGCGGGAAGTAATGAGCAGTTCTTC.